This entry lists 19 T cell receptor beta chains sequenced from one sample in a study of cytomegalovirus exposure and HLA in healthy donors. The PCR made use of 60 Vbeta and 13 Jbeta primers. Method: immunoSEQ multiplex PCR; TCRdb's copy keeps in-frame clones and lacks some. This table has 95,000 to 150,000 clones, 6.5% to 9.5% appearing once. The sequencing input was PBMCs. These receptors were collected from a woman aged 40 to 50 in good health and CMV-seropositive.

The chain uses TRBV30 and TRBJ1-1; the D gene is possibly TRBD1 (6 bases). This CDR3 spans 14 amino acids. The germline V gene has CDR1 GTSNPN and CDR2 SVGIG (reference sequence). The V end was cut by 5 bases, the J end by 4 bases, with 17 bases between. The CDR3 nucleotides are TGTGCCTGGTCTCCGGACAGCTTATTCACTGAAGCTTTCTTT. As protein: CAWSPDSLFTEAFF.

The chain uses TRBV6-1 and TRBJ1-2, with TRBD1 matching over 7 bases. Germline V gene data show CDR1 as MNHNS and CDR2 as SASEGT. Unmatched junction bases numbered 8, after V lost 8 bases and J lost 5 bases. CDR3 length equals 13 residues. The chain's CDR3 is CASPGQMSYGYTF. DNA of the CDR3: TGTGCCAGCCCGGGACAGATGTCGTATGGCTACACCTTC.

The rearrangement joins TRBV5-1 to TRBJ1-1, with D maybe TRBD1 (6 bases). The CDR3 runs 15 residues. Germline V gene sequence: CDR1 SGHRS, CDR2 YFSETQ. The ends were cut back, 4 bases at V and 5 bases at J, with 18 bases in the middle. The CDR3 bases are TGCGCCAGCAGCCTGACCGGGACACTTTGGACTGAAGCTTTCTTT. Amino acid sequence: CASSLTGTLWTEAFF. Complete variable domain (other parts from reference TRBV5-1 and TRBJ1-1): KAGVTQTPRYLIKTRGQQVTLSCSPISGHRSVSWYQQTPGQGLQFLFEYFSETQRNKGNFPGRFSGRQFSNSRSEMNVSTLELGDSALYLCASSLTGTLWTEAFFGQGTRLTVV.

This clone was detected a few times. The chain has TRBV9 and TRBJ2-3; TRBD2 matches 7 bases. The length of the CDR3 is 16 residues. The ends lost 0 bases at V and 2 bases at J; junction bases unmatched: 6. Germline CDR1 reads SGDLS; CDR2 reads YYNGEE. CDR3 in DNA: TGTGCCAGCAGCGTAGGGGGAGGGGAATCCACAGATACGCAGTATTTT. Translation gives CASSVGGGESTDTQYF.

The chain couples TRBV19 to TRBJ1-5; 7 bases are a match to TRBD1. CDR1 is LNHDA and CDR2 is SQIVND in the germline V gene (reference sequence). The trim removed 6 bases at V and 0 bases at J, leaving 8 bases unmatched. This CDR3 contains 16 residues. For the CDR3, the DNA is TGTGCCAGTAGCCTCCGGGACAGTTATAGCAATCAGCCCCAGCATTTT. Amino acids: CASSLRDSYSNQPQHF.

This clone has just a few counts. The chain has TRBV27 and TRBJ1-2, with TRBD1 matching 7 bases. The length of the CDR3 is 14 residues. V gave up 5 bases and J gave up 6 bases; unmatched junction bases: 9. CDR1 MNHEY and CDR2 SMNVEV come from the germline V gene (reference sequence). The CDR3 DNA reads as TGTGCCAGCAGTCCCCGACAGGGTGTAGATGGCTACACCTTC. It specifies CASSPRQGVDGYTF.

This clone was counted a few times. Here the CDR3 reads CASSGSSSGQGSYGYTF. The CDR3 coding sequence is TGTGCCAGCAGTGGTTCTTCCAGTGGACAGGGATCCTATGGCTACACCTTC. The rearrangement links TRBV6-1 to TRBJ1-2; 8 bases fit TRBD1. This CDR3 spans 17 amino acids. Per germline, CDR1 MNHNS and CDR2 SASEGT. The V and J ends lost 4 bases and 4 bases, in that order; junction bases with no gene match: 14.

The chain employs TRBV25-1 and TRBJ1-5; weak D call: TRBD1 (5 bases). V lost 3 bases, J lost 7 bases, and 16 bases lay in between. Germline V CDR1 and CDR2: MGHDK, SYGVNS. The CDR3 runs 15 residues. CDR3 DNA sequence: TGTGCCAGCAGTGAGTGGGGAGGGGCCGGCCAGCCCCAGCATTTT. This codes for CASSEWGGAGQPQHF.

The table lists this clone with a few counts. This sequence joins TRBV6-5 and TRBJ1-1; D gene ambiguous. This CDR3 spans 14 amino acids. Trimming removed 2 bases from V and 1 base from J, with 8 bases in between. CDR1 and CDR2 (germline): MNHEY, SVGAGI. Written as DNA, the CDR3 is TGTGCCAGCAGTTACCCTGGCGGGAACACTGAAGCTTTCTTT. Protein: CASSYPGGNTEAFF.

This clone was recorded a few times. This chain joins TRBV9 and TRBJ1-1; 7 nucleotides align to TRBD1. This CDR3 spans 14 amino acids. The V gene's germline CDR1 is SGDLS and CDR2 YYNGEE. V was pared by 3 bases and J by 1 base, with 3 bases of the junction left unmatched. CDR3 region: CASSETGSNTEAFF. The DNA of the CDR3 is TGTGCCAGCAGCGAGACAGGGTCGAACACTGAAGCTTTCTTT.

This clone was counted between two and nine times. V and J are TRBV5-1 and TRBJ2-2; the match to TRBD2 covers 7 bases. The CDR3 covers 15 residues. Germline V gene data show CDR1 as SGHRS and CDR2 as YFSETQ. V was pared by 5 bases and J by 0 bases, with 4 bases of the junction left unmatched. The CDR3 DNA follows: TGCGCCAGCAGTTGGGGGGGACCGAACACCGGGGAGCTGTTTTTT. It yields the protein CASSWGGPNTGELFF.

A few counts support this clone. This chain joins TRBV6-5 and TRBJ1-1; 11 bases agree with TRBD1. The V segment lost 7 bases and the J segment 5 bases; nucleotides outside the gene matches: 6. The CDR3 covers 14 residues. Germline assignment: CDR1 MNHEY and CDR2 SVGAGI. This chain's CDR3 is CASTRTGGRTEAFF. The CDR3 coding sequence is TGTGCCAGCACCAGGACAGGGGGCCGGACTGAAGCTTTCTTT.

This clone was detected a few times. The rearrangement uses TRBV7-9 and TRBJ1-5; the D is unclear. Germline V gene lookup returns CDR1 SEHNR and CDR2 FQNEAQ (reference sequence). CDR3 length: 16 residues. V shed 1 base and J shed 6 bases, with 16 bases lying between them. For the CDR3, the DNA is TGTGCCAGCAGCTTAGGGGCAGGTAGATTAGGTCAGCCCCAGCATTTT. Its translation is CASSLGAGRLGQPQHF.

Only a few counts were recorded for this clone. The V and J genes are TRBV19 and TRBJ1-1, with 8 bases that match TRBD1. CDR1 LNHDA and CDR2 SQIVND come from the germline V gene (reference sequence). V lost 5 bases, J lost 4 bases, and 3 bases stayed unmatched. The length of the CDR3 is 13 residues. In nucleotides, the CDR3 is TGTGCCAGTAGTGCGACAGGGGCCACTGAAGCTTTCTTT. It yields the protein CASSATGATEAFF.

In regard to this clone: The sample carries other DNA sequences with the same CDR3. The J gene is TRBJ1-1, the V gene TRBV5-4, with D perhaps matching TRBD1 (5 bases). Trimming shortened V by 5 bases and J by 0 bases, and 8 bases separated the two germline ends. The germline gives CDR1 SGHNT, CDR2 YYREEE (reference sequence). The CDR3 has 13 residues. The CDR3 DNA sequence: TGTGCCAGCAGTTCGACAGTGAACACTGAAGCTTTCTTT. Encoded protein: CASSSTVNTEAFF.

This clone showed up just a few times. The chain links TRBV30 to TRBJ2-1; TRBD1 aligns across 10 bases. Looked up from germline, CDR1 is GTSNPN and CDR2 is SVGIG (reference sequence). There are 15 residues in the CDR3. J lost 6 bases, V lost 3 bases, and 8 bases had no gene match. The CDR3 here is CAWRGWTGGSNEQFF. CDR3 nucleotides: TGTGCCTGGAGGGGATGGACAGGGGGGTCCAATGAGCAGTTCTTC.

In its sample, this clone was seen a few times. V and J are TRBV30 and TRBJ2-1, with 8 bases identical to TRBD1. The junction had 5 bases not matched to a gene; V was cut back by 4 bases and J by 3 bases. In germline, CDR1 is GTSNPN, CDR2 SVGIG (reference sequence). This CDR3 region has 14 residues. The CDR3 DNA sequence: TGTGCCTGGACGATCAGGGGGCTCTACAATGAGCAGTTCTTC. Translating gives CAWTIRGLYNEQFF.

Only a few counts were recorded for this clone. V gene TRBV4-1 combines with J gene TRBJ1-1; perhaps TRBD1 as D (5 bases). From germline, CDR1 is MGHRA and CDR2 YSYEKL. V was shortened by 0 bases and J by 2 bases, with 16 bases between the two germline ends. The length of the CDR3 is 17 residues. The CDR3 spells CASSQEWDQGRNTEAFF. The CDR3, as DNA: TGCGCCAGCAGCCAAGAATGGGATCAGGGTAGAAACACTGAAGCTTTCTTT.

This clone has only a few counts. J is TRBJ1-6 and V is TRBV11-2, with TRBD1 matching 7 bases. The CDR3 runs 15 residues. With 2 bases clipped from V and 7 bases from J, the junction kept 5 bases outside the gene matches. Germline CDR1 is SGHAT and CDR2 is FQNNGV. The CDR3 nucleotides read TGTGCCAGCAGCTTAACTGGCAGGGGGAATTCACCCCTCCACTTT. Protein: CASSLTGRGNSPLHF.